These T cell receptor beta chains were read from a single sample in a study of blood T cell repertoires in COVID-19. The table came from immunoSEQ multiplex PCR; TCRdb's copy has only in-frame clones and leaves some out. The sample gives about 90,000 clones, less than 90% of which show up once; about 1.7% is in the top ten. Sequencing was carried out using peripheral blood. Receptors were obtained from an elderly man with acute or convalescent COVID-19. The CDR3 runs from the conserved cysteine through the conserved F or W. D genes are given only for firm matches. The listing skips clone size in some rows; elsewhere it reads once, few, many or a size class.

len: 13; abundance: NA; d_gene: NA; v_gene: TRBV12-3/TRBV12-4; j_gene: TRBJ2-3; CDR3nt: TGTGCCAGCAGCTTCGGAGCGTCAGATACGCAGTATTTT; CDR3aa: CASSFGASDTQYF
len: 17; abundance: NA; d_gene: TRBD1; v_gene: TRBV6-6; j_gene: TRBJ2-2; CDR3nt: TGTGCCAGCAGTCCGTGGACAGGGCTTAAGAACACCGGGGAGCTGTTTTTT; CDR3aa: CASSPWTGLKNTGELFF
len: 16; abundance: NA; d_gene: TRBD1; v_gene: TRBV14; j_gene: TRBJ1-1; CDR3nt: TGTGCCAGCAGCCAATTTTTACCGGGACAGGGACCTGAAGCTTTCTTT; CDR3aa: CASSQFLPGQGPEAFF
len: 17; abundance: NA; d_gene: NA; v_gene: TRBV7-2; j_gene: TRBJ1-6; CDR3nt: TGTGCCAGCAGCTTAGTAGTGTTGAGCTCCTATAATTCACCCCTCCACTTT; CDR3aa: CASSLVVLSSYNSPLHF
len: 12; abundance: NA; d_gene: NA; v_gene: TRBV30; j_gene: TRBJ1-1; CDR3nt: TGTGCCTGGAGTGGTGGGAGCACTGAAGCTTTCTTT; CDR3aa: CAWSGGSTEAFF
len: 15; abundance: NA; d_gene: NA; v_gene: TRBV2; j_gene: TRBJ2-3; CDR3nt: TGTGCCAGCAGTGAAAGGACAGCTAGCACAGATACGCAGTATTTT; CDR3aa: CASSERTASTDTQYF
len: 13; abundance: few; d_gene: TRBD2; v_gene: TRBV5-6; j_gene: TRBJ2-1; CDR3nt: TGTGCCAGCAGCCTAGCGGGAAACAATGAGCAGTTCTTC; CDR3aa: CASSLAGNNEQFF
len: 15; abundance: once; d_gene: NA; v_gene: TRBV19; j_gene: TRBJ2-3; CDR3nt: TGTGCCAGTAGCGGTCGGGAGCGAGGCACAGATACGCAGTATTTT; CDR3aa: CASSGRERGTDTQYF
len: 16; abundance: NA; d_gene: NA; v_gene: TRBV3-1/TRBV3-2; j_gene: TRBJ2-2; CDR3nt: TGTGCCAGCAGCCAAGCGGAAGCGGTTTACACCGGGGAGCTGTTTTTT; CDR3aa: CASSQAEAVYTGELFF
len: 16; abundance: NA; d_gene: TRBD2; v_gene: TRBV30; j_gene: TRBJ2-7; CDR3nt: TGTGCCTGGAGCCAACGCGGTAGCGGGAGATACTACGAGCAGTACTTC; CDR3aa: CAWSQRGSGRYYEQYF
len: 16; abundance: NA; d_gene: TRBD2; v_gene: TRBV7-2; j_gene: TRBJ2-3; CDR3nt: TGTGCCAGCAGCCCGGGACTAGCGGGAAGTGCAGATACGCAGTATTTT; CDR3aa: CASSPGLAGSADTQYF
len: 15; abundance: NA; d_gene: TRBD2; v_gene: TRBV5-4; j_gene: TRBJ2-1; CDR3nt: TGTGCCAGCAGCTTGACGCCTAGCGGGAGAAATGAGCAGTTCTTC; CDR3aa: CASSLTPSGRNEQFF
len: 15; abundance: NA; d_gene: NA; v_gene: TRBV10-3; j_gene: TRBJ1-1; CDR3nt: TGTGCCATCAGTGGATACAGATCCATGAACACTGAAGCTTTCTTT; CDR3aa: CAISGYRSMNTEAFF
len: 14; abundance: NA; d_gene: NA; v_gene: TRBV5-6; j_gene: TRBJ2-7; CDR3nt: TGTGCCAGCAGCCCTTTGGCGGGACCCTACGAGCAGTACTTC; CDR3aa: CASSPLAGPYEQYF
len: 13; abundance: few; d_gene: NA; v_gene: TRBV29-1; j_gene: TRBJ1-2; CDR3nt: TGCAGCGTTGCAGAGAGAGCTAACTATGGCTACACCTTC; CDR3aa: CSVAERANYGYTF
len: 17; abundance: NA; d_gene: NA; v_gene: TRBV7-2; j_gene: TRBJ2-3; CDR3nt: TGTGCCAGCAGCTTAGCGAGTCGGGGGATCCGAACAGATACGCAGTATTTT; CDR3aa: CASSLASRGIRTDTQYF
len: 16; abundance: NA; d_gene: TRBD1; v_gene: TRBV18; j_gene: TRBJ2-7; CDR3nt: TGTGCCAGCTCACTTTACAGGGGCCTAAGCTCCTACGAGCAGTACTTC; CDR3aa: CASSLYRGLSSYEQYF
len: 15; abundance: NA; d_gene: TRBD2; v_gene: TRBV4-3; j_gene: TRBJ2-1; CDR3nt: TGCGCCAGCAGCCAATGGACTAGCGGTTACAATGAGCAGTTCTTC; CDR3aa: CASSQWTSGYNEQFF
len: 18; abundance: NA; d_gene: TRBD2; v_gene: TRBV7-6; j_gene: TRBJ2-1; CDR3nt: TGTGCCAGCAGCCGCGGGACTAGCGGGATCCCCTCCTACAATGAGCAGTTCTTC; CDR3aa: CASSRGTSGIPSYNEQFF
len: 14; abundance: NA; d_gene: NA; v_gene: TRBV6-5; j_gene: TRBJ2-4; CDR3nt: TGTGCGATTCAGGAGGACCCAGGGGCAAACATTCAGTACTTC; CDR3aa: CAIQEDPGANIQYF
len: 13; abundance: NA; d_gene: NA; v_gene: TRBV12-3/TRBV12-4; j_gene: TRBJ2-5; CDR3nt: TGTGCCAGCCGCCGAGGCCGTCTGGAGACCCAGTACTTC; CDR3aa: CASRRGRLETQYF
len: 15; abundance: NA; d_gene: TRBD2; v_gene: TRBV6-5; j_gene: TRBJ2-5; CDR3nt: TGTGCCAGCAGGAAGCGGGAGTACGCCCAAGAGACCCAGTACTTC; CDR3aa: CASRKREYAQETQYF
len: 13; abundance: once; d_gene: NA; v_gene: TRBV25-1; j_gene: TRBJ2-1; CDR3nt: TGTGCCAGCAGGACAGCATCCTACAATGAGCAGTTCTTC; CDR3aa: CASRTASYNEQFF
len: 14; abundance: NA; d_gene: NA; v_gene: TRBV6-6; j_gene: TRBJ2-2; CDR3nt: TGTGCCAGCAGTCCAACAGGGATCACCGGGGAGCTGTTTTTT; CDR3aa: CASSPTGITGELFF
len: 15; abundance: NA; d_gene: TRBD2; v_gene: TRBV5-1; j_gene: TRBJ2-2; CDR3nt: TGCGCCAGCAGCCCCCGGGAGGGTACCACCGGGGAGCTGTTTTTT; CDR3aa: CASSPREGTTGELFF
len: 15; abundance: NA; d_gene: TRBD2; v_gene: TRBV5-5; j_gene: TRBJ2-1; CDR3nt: TGTGCCAGCAGCGAACTAGCGGGTGCCTACAATGAGCAGTTCTTC; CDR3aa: CASSELAGAYNEQFF
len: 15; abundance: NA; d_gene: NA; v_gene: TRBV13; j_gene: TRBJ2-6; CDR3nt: TGTGCCAGCAGCTTGCAGGGCTCTGGGGCCAACGTCCTGACTTTC; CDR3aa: CASSLQGSGANVLTF
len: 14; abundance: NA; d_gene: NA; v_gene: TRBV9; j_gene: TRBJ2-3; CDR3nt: TGTGCCAGCAGCCTCGACAGAAGCACAGATACGCAGTATTTT; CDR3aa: CASSLDRSTDTQYF
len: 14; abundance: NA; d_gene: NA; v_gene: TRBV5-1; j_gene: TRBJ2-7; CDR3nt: TGCGCCAGCAGCTTGGTACAGGGATACTACGAGCAGTACTTC; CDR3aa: CASSLVQGYYEQYF
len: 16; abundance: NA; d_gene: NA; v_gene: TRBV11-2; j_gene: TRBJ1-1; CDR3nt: TGTGCCAGCAGCTCGGGGGTTGGGCCCATGAACACTGAAGCTTTCTTT; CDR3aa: CASSSGVGPMNTEAFF
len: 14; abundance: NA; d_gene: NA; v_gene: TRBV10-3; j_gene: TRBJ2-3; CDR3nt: TGTGCCATCAGTGAGGCTCACAGGGCAGATACGCAGTATTTT; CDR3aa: CAISEAHRADTQYF
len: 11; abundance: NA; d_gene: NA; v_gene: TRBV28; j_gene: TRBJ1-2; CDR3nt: TGTGCCAGCAAAGGACAGTATGGCTACACCTTC; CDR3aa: CASKGQYGYTF
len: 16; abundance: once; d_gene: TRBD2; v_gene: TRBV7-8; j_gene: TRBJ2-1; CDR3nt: TGTGCCAGCAGCCGAATCGGACTAGCGGGGATTAATGAGCAGTTCTTC; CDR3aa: CASSRIGLAGINEQFF
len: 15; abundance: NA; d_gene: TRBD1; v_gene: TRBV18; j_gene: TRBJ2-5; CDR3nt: TGTGCCAGCTCACCACCGACAGGGGGGGGAGAGACCCAGTACTTC; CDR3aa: CASSPPTGGGETQYF
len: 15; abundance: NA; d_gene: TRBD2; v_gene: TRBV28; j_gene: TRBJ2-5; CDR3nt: TGTGCCAGCAGGGGGGGACTAGCGGGAGCAGAGACCCAGTACTTC; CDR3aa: CASRGGLAGAETQYF
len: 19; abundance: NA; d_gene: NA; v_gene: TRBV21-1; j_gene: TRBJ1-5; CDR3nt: TGTGCCAGCAGCAATCGTGGCAGCGGTGACACCAATAGCAATCAGCCCCAGCATTTT; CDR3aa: CASSNRGSGDTNSNQPQHF
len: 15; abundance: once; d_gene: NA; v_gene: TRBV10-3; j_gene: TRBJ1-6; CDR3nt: TGTGCCATCAGTGAGTCTGTCAGACTTAATTCACCCCTCCACTTT; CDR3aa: CAISESVRLNSPLHF
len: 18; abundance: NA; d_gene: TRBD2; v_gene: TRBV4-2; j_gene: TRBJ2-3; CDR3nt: TGTGCCAGCAGCCAAGCTACTAGCGGGAGAAGTGGAACAGATACGCAGTATTTT; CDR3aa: CASSQATSGRSGTDTQYF
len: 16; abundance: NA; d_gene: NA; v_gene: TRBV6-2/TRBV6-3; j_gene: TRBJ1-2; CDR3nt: TGTGCCAGCAGCTCGGGAGACTCGAGCAGGGTCCATGGCTACACCTTC; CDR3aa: CASSSGDSSRVHGYTF
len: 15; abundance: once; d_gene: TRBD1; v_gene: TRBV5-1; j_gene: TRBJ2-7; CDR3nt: TGCGCCAGCAGTGCGGAAGGCAGGGGGCTGGACGAGCAGTACTTC; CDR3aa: CASSAEGRGLDEQYF
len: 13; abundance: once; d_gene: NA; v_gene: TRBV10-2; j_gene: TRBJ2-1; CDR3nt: TGCGCCAGCAGCGGACTACTTAACAATGAGCAGTTCTTC; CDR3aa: CASSGLLNNEQFF
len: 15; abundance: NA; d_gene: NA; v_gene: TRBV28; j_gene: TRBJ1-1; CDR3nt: TGTGCCAGCAGTTTACCTGACCGGGGGTTAACTGAAGCTTTCTTT; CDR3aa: CASSLPDRGLTEAFF
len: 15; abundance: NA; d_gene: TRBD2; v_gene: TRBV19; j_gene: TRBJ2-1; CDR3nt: TGTGCCAGTAGTATCCAGCGGGGGATCTCCAATGAGCAGTTCTTC; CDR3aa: CASSIQRGISNEQFF